This is a list of T cell receptor beta chains from one sample in a study of T cell responses to AZD1222 COVID-19 vaccine. Generated by immunoSEQ multiplex PCR, the TCRdb table keeps only in-frame clones and is missing some. The data show 130,000 or so clones, with roughly 93% seen just once and around 0.99% held by the top ten. This specimen was peripheral blood, taken 28 days after the second AZD1222 dose. These receptors all come from an adult who received the AZD1222 COVID-19 vaccine. The CDR3 runs from the conserved cysteine through the conserved F or W. D genes are given only for firm matches.

>TRBV7-9|TRBJ1-1|NA
TGTGCCAGCAGCTTAGATGCGGGACCCTCGAGGGGAGCTTTCTTT
CASSLDAGPSRGAFF
>TRBV5-1|TRBJ2-7|NA
TGCGCCAGCAGCTTGGATCCTTCCCTCGAGCAGTACTTC
CASSLDPSLEQYF
>TRBV6-2/TRBV6-3|TRBJ2-7|TRBD2
TGTGCCAGCAGTCTCCAGCGGGAGCCCAGGCTCGAGCAGTACTTC
CASSLQREPRLEQYF
>TRBV5-6|TRBJ1-1|NA
TGTGCCAGCAGCTTGGGCGGGGGGGCAATGAACACTGAAGCTTTCTTT
CASSLGGGAMNTEAFF
>TRBV28|TRBJ2-1|NA
TGTGCCAGCCCCGCCTCGGGACACTTGAAGGAGTACAATGAGCAGTTCTTC
CASPASGHLKEYNEQFF
>TRBV30|TRBJ1-1|NA
TGTGCCTGGAGGCGGAGCACTGAAGCTTTCTTT
CAWRRSTEAFF
>TRBV27|TRBJ1-1|TRBD1
TGTGCCAGCAGTTCCCCTCGGGGCCAAGGACAGGGGCAAGCTTTCTTT
CASSSPRGQGQGQAFF
>TRBV6-7|TRBJ2-3|TRBD1
TGTGCCAGCAGTTACTCGACCCAGGGACAGGCCCCCGGGACAGATACGCAGTATTTT
CASSYSTQGQAPGTDTQYF
>TRBV5-5|TRBJ2-2|TRBD2
TGTGCCAGCAGCCTATGGACTAGCGGGAGGGGGGAGCTGTTTTTT
CASSLWTSGRGELFF
>TRBV30|TRBJ1-4|NA
TGTGCCTGGGGCTCTTCGACGGTCCGCAATGAAAAACTGTTTTTT
CAWGSSTVRNEKLFF
>TRBV9|TRBJ2-3|TRBD2
TGTGCCAGCAGCGTAGGGACTAGCGGGAGTCGGGGAGATACGCAGTATTTT
CASSVGTSGSRGDTQYF
>TRBV7-8|TRBJ1-1|TRBD1
TGTGCCAGCAGCGCGGACAGGCGGAACACTGAAGCTTTCTTT
CASSADRRNTEAFF
>TRBV7-9|TRBJ2-5|TRBD2
TGTGCCAGCAGCGGACTAGCGGGCGGGGAGACCCAGTACTTC
CASSGLAGGETQYF
>TRBV4-1|TRBJ2-7|NA
TGCGCCAGCAGCCAAGATCTGGCAGGGATCCCCTACGAGCAGTACTTC
CASSQDLAGIPYEQYF
>TRBV19|TRBJ1-5|NA
TGTGCCAGTAGTATTTGGGGGGATAGCAATCAGCCCCAGCATTTT
CASSIWGDSNQPQHF